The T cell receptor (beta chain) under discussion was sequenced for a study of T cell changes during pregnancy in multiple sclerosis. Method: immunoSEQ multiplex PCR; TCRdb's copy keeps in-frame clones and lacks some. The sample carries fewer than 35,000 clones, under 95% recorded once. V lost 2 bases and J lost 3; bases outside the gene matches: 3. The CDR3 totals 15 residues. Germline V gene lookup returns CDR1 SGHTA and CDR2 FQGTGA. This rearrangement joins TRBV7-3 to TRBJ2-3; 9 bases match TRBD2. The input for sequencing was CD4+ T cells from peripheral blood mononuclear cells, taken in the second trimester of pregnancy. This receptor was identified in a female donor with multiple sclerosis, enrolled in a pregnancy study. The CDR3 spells CASSLRLAGTDTQYF. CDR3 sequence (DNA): TGTGCCAGCAGCTTACGTCTAGCGGGAACAGATACGCAGTATTTT.